Each of the 14 T cell receptor beta chains below was sequenced from the same sample in a study of early T cells in non-severe SARS-CoV-2 infection. TCRdb analysed the 5' RACE reads with MiXCR anew, one entry per CDR3 protein. The data hold about 110,000 distinct CDR3 sequences, with roughly 12% observed a single time. The material sequenced was whole blood, taken at baseline. The source is an adult who was a healthcare worker with PCR-confirmed SARS-CoV-2 infection or an uninfected control (not recorded which).

This clonotype appeared a few times. The chain carries TRBV7-9 and TRBJ1-1; D unresolved. V was shortened by 1 base and J by 4 bases, with 4 bases between the two germline ends. The CDR3 runs 12 residues. Per the germline V gene, CDR1 is SEHNR and CDR2 is FQNEAQ (reference sequence). CDR3 loop: CASSLVVTEAFF. The CDR3, as DNA: TGTGCCAGCAGCTTAGTGGTCACTGAAGCTTTCTTT.

This clonotype was seen a handful of times. The V gene is TRBV4-1, the J gene TRBJ1-1, with TRBD1 as a possible D gene (5 bases). The CDR3 extends over 14 amino acids. With 7 bases removed from V and 1 base from J, the gap between germline ends came to 13 bases. The germline CDR1 and CDR2 sequences are MGHRA and YSYEKL. The chain's CDR3 is CASKSRDPNTEAFF. CDR3 nucleotide sequence: TGCGCCAGCAAATCGCGGGACCCGAACACTGAAGCTTTCTTT.

This clonotype has at least ten counts. The rearrangement joins TRBV6-5 to TRBJ2-7; a weak D match, TRBD2 (5 bases). The CDR3 consists of 14 residues. Germline V gives CDR1 MNHEY, CDR2 SVGAGI. Trimming shortened V by 2 bases and J by 5 bases, and 13 bases separated the two germline ends. The CDR3 here is CASSYDGDRDEQYF. CDR3 DNA sequence: TGTGCCAGCAGTTACGACGGGGATAGGGACGAGCAGTACTTC.

This clonotype was seen at least ten times. The chain employs TRBV29-1 and TRBJ2-4; D gene ambiguous. This CDR3 contains 13 residues. V lost 7 bases to trimming and J lost 6 bases, with 16 bases between them. Germline loops: CDR1 SQVTM, CDR2 ANQGSEA. The DNA for the CDR3 is TGCAGCGCTGTGACGGTGTTGGGAAACATTCAGTACTTC. Translating gives CSAVTVLGNIQYF.

This clonotype was seen a few times. The gene calls are TRBV20-1 and TRBJ2-1; 7 nucleotides line up with TRBD2. This CDR3 contains 14 residues. The J segment lost 4 bases and the V segment lost 3 bases, leaving 6 bases of the junction unmatched. Germline assignment: CDR1 DFQATT and CDR2 SNEGSKA (reference sequence). The DNA for the CDR3 is TGCAGTGCTAGGGCTGGCGGGAGTTACAATGAGCAGTTCTTC. Translated: CSARAGGSYNEQFF.

This clonotype was counted only a few times. The V gene is TRBV24-1, the J gene TRBJ1-6; D not certain. Trimming removed 4 bases at V and 7 bases at J, with 7 bases between. This CDR3 comprises 13 residues. Germline CDR1 KGHDR, CDR2 SFDVKD. CDR3 amino acids: CATSEETNSPLHF. DNA for the CDR3: TGTGCCACCAGTGAAGAAACGAATTCACCCCTCCACTTT.

This clonotype was counted between two and nine times. This chain links TRBV5-6 with TRBJ2-5, with 9 nucleotides matching TRBD1. Looked up from germline, CDR1 is SGHDT and CDR2 is YYEEEE. J gave up 5 bases and V 0 bases, and 5 bases lay outside the gene matches. This CDR3 comprises 15 residues. CDR3 DNA sequence: TGTGCCAGCAGCTTGGCAACAGGGGGCTGGGAGACCCAGTACTTC. Translating it yields CASSLATGGWETQYF. The entire variable domain, with the rest obtained from reference TRBV5-6 and TRBJ2-5, is as follows: DAGVTQSPTHLIKTRGQQVTLRCSPKSGHDTVSWYQQALGQGPQFIFQYYEEEERQRGNFPDRFSGHQFPNYSSELNVNALLLGDSALYLCASSLATGGWETQYFGPGTRLLVL.

The J gene is TRBJ1-2, the V gene TRBV27; D is ambiguous. Per germline, CDR1 MNHEY and CDR2 SMNVEV (reference sequence). Trimming pared 2 bases from V and 3 bases from J, leaving 13 bases between. CDR3 length: 15 residues. The CDR3 spells CASSLILPLDYGYTF. For the CDR3, the DNA is TGTGCCAGCAGTTTAATCCTCCCACTGGACTATGGCTACACCTTC.

The chain couples TRBV18 to TRBJ2-1; 7 bases align to TRBD1. Germline CDR1 KGHSH, CDR2 LQKENI. The CDR3 covers 14 residues. Trimming cost V 4 bases and J 5 bases; bases outside gene matches: 5. Written as DNA, the CDR3 is TGTGCCAGCTCACGCGGACAGGTGGACAATGAGCAGTTCTTC. This gives the protein CASSRGQVDNEQFF.

This clonotype came up a few times. The V and J genes are TRBV27 and TRBJ2-3; 10 positions agree with TRBD2. Per germline, CDR1 MNHEY and CDR2 SMNVEV (reference sequence). J lost 1 base, V lost 0 bases, and 10 bases had no gene match. This CDR3 spans 19 amino acids. The CDR3 reads CASSLSFGLAARGTDTQYF. Written as DNA, the CDR3 is TGTGCCAGCAGTTTATCTTTTGGACTAGCGGCACGTGGCACAGATACGCAGTATTTT.

In this sample, this clonotype turned up a few times. V and J are TRBV18 and TRBJ1-4, with D possibly matching TRBD1 (5 bases). The CDR3 is 15 amino acids. V lost 4 bases and J 5 bases, leaving 14 bases between the germline ends. In germline, CDR1 is KGHSH, CDR2 LQKENI. The CDR3 coding sequence is TGTGCCAGCTCACTAGCCGGGACGGCAAATGAAAAACTGTTTTTT. This codes for CASSLAGTANEKLFF.

A few counts support this clonotype. This rearrangement joins TRBV29-1 to TRBJ2-7; D is unresolved. V shed 4 bases and J shed 4 bases, with 14 bases lying between them. This CDR3 region has 13 residues. Germline assignment: CDR1 SQVTM and CDR2 ANQGSEA. The CDR3 nucleotides are TGCAGCGTTGCTGTCCGAACATCATACGAGCAGTACTTC. Protein product: CSVAVRTSYEQYF.

This clonotype was counted a few times. The chain has TRBV7-9 and TRBJ2-1; 9 bases are shared with TRBD2. V shed 9 bases, J shed 7 bases, and the junction held 7 bases outside the gene matches. The CDR3 has 13 residues. From germline, CDR1 is SEHNR and CDR2 FQNEAQ (reference sequence). CDR3 protein: CARRAGGDNEQFF. The CDR3 DNA sequence: TGTGCCAGAAGAGCGGGAGGTGATAATGAGCAGTTCTTC.

The chain joins TRBV28 to TRBJ2-7; D gene unclear. CDR3 length: 13 residues. V shed 3 bases and J shed 0 bases, with 6 bases lying between them. CDR1 and CDR2 (germline): MDHEN, SYDVKM. The CDR3 nucleotides read TGTGCCAGCAGTTTGGTGAGCTCCTACGAGCAGTACTTC. Its translation: CASSLVSSYEQYF.